Shown below are 10 T cell receptor beta chains from a single sample sequenced in a study of T-cell reconstitution after alpha-beta-depleted transplantation in children (dated by TCRdb to the mid-2010s). The receptor library was made with PCR. TCRdb records Illumina HiSeq 2500 as the sequencer. TCR library preparation used molecular barcoding, with unique molecular identifiers applied to normalize quantification of the TCRbeta repertoire. Starting from the raw public reads, TCRdb applied fastp trimming at Q25, assembled clones with MiXCR and retained in-frame beta chains. CDR3 protein duplicates are merged, each entry listing the most common genes and DNA. The sample contains approximately 250,000 distinct CDR3 sequences, 9% to 10% of them found a single time. About 4.8% of the sample is held by the ten biggest clonotypes. The material sequenced was PBMCs from the stem cell graft donor, taken from the stem cell graft. Receptor source: a human donor who donated a stem cell graft to a child with SCID.

This clonotype was counted at least ten times. The V gene is TRBV20-1, the J gene TRBJ1-3, with 9 bases lining up with TRBD1. The CDR3 contains 15 residues. In germline, CDR1 is DFQATT, CDR2 SNEGSKA (reference sequence). The V segment lost 3 bases and the J segment 2 bases; nucleotides outside the gene matches: 5. The CDR3 DNA is TGCAGTGCTAGGGATAGGACAGGGGCTGGAAACACCATATATTTT. Its protein is CSARDRTGAGNTIYF.

This clonotype was observed many times. The chain is built from TRBV3-1 and TRBJ1-6; tentative D call: TRBD1 (5 bases). Germline V CDR1 and CDR2: LGHDT, YNNKEL (reference sequence). The CDR3 is made up of 14 amino acids. V lost 1 base and J lost 7, with 8 bases in between. The CDR3 spells CASSQAKGNSPLHF. The CDR3 DNA reads TGTGCCAGCAGCCAAGCAAAGGGGAATTCACCCCTCCACTTT.

This clonotype was counted ten times or more. The chain employs TRBV5-1 and TRBJ2-7, with 8 bases identical to TRBD1. This CDR3 contains 13 residues. Germline trimming cut 4 bases from V and 3 bases from J; bases unmatched to any gene: 3. CDR1 is SGHRS, CDR2 YFSETQ, per germline. The CDR3 nucleotides are TGCGCCAGCAGCACGGACAGGGTCTACGAGCAGTACTTC. Amino acids: CASSTDRVYEQYF.

This clonotype was counted at least ten times. The chain has TRBV15 and TRBJ1-2; D is possibly TRBD1 (5 bases). CDR1 and CDR2 (germline): LNHNV, YYDKDF (reference sequence). The CDR3 runs to 14 residues. V was cut by 1 base and J by 3 bases, with 9 bases left in between. DNA of the CDR3: TGTGCCACCAGCAGAGGCAGGGCGGACTATGGCTACACCTTC. Its translation: CATSRGRADYGYTF.

This clonotype was detected many times. The rearrangement links TRBV6-5 to TRBJ1-3, with D perhaps matching TRBD1 (5 bases). Trimming removed 6 bases at V and 0 bases at J, with 12 bases between. The germline V gene encodes CDR1 MNHEY and CDR2 SVGAGI. This CDR3 is built from 15 residues. The CDR3 bases are TGTGCCAGCAGGGGCGACAGACACTCTGGAAACACCATATATTTT. Encoded protein: CASRGDRHSGNTIYF.

This chain joins TRBV7-3 and TRBJ2-2; 9 bases line up with TRBD1. Germline V gene data show CDR1 as SGHTA and CDR2 as FQGTGA. The CDR3 consists of 14 residues. J was trimmed by 8 bases and V by 5 bases; bases with no gene match: 6. DNA for the CDR3: TGTGCCAGCAGCCCCGGACAGGGGCAAGGGGAGCTGTTTTTT. It specifies CASSPGQGQGELFF.

This clonotype came up many times. The V call is TRBV5-1, the J call TRBJ2-7; 9 bases map to TRBD1. J gave up 5 bases and V 5 bases, and 14 bases lay outside the gene matches. The CDR3 runs to 16 residues. Germline CDR1 and CDR2: SGHRS and YFSETQ. CDR3 nucleotides: TGCGCCAGCAGTTCGATGGGACAGGGTGTGAACGACGAGCAGTACTTC. It is translated as CASSSMGQGVNDEQYF. The whole variable domain, filled in from reference TRBV5-1 and TRBJ2-7, reads KAGVTQTPRYLIKTRGQQVTLSCSPISGHRSVSWYQQTPGQGLQFLFEYFSETQRNKGNFPGRFSGRQFSNSRSEMNVSTLELGDSALYLCASSSMGQGVNDEQYFGPGTRLTVT.

This clonotype was detected ten times or more. The V call is TRBV7-9, the J call TRBJ1-1; D is ambiguous. Germline V lookup: CDR1 SEHNR, CDR2 FQNEAQ (reference sequence). Deletions cut 1 base from V and 0 bases from J, with 9 bases between. The CDR3 length is 15 residues. As DNA, the CDR3 is TGTGCCAGCAGCTTAGAAACGGGCATGAACACTGAAGCTTTCTTT. Translated, it gives CASSLETGMNTEAFF.

This chain uses TRBV5-4 with TRBJ2-3; D tentatively reads TRBD1 or TRBD2 (5 bases each). Trimming cost V 2 bases and J 2 bases, with 12 bases left between them. The V gene's germline CDR1 is SGHNT and CDR2 YYREEE (reference sequence). The CDR3 covers 15 residues. The CDR3 region is CASSFLGPSTDTQYF. In nucleotides, the CDR3 is TGTGCCAGCAGCTTCCTGGGACCCTCCACAGATACGCAGTATTTT.

This clonotype was seen at least ten times. The chain uses TRBV27 and TRBJ1-6; possible D gene TRBD1, 5 bases. The germline gives CDR1 MNHEY, CDR2 SMNVEV (reference sequence). The CDR3 has 15 amino acids. The germline V and J ends were trimmed by 2 bases and 4 bases, with 9 bases remaining between them. CDR3 DNA sequence: TGTGCCAGCAGTTTAGCAGGGCCATATAATTCACCCCTCCACTTT. This codes for CASSLAGPYNSPLHF.